The clone carrying this T cell receptor beta chain was counted once. This sample is part of a study of blood T cell repertoires in COVID-19. Study summary: The United States, Italy and Spain supplied acute and convalescent COVID-19 samples. The analysed material was cDNA or gDNA that came from T cells, B-cell-depleted T cells, or PBMCs.

CDR1 is LNHDA, CDR2 SQIVND, per germline (reference sequence). V gave up 3 bases and J gave up 0 bases, with 11 bases separating them. The CDR3 sequence is 16 residues long. How the authors handled the data: Amplification from reference gene primers served as the basis for estimated nucleated cell counts. The repertoire was sequenced with immunoSEQ multiplex PCR; TCRdb's copy has only in-frame clones and lacks some. The V and J calls and the clone size are those of that table, but D and trimming were determined from the DNA. The table lists approximately 110,000 clones, about 90% of them singletons. This TCR derives from a human donor in a cohort sampled during active COVID-19. Source material: peripheral blood. The chain carries TRBV19 and TRBJ1-4, with TRBD1 as a possible D gene (5 bases). The DNA for the CDR3 is TGTGCCAGTAGTATCCCTACCAGGGCAACTAATGAAAAACTGTTTTTT. Translated: CASSIPTRATNEKLFF.